A single sample is the source of the 25 T cell receptor beta chains below, sequenced in a study of PD-L1 blockade in urothelial cancer. Only in-frame clones appear in the TCRdb table, and some are missing; sequencing was by immunoSEQ multiplex PCR. The sample consists of under 50,000 clones, 90% of them appearing once. Here the sequenced sample was PBMCs, taken around atezolizumab (anti-PD-L1) treatment. These receptors all stem from a man aged 70-80 years with urothelial cancer.

This chain uses TRBV5-1 with TRBJ2-5; possible D gene TRBD1, 5 bases. V was shortened by 4 bases and J by 7 bases, with 17 bases between the two germline ends. CDR1 and CDR2 from the germline V gene are SGHRS and YFSETQ. The CDR3 contains 14 residues. CDR3 protein: CASSLGQPRGTQYF. The CDR3 DNA reads as TGCGCCAGCAGCCTCGGGCAGCCTAGGGGGACCCAGTACTTC.

This clone was picked up a small number of times. This CDR3 is also generated by other DNA sequences in the sample. The rearrangement joins TRBV5-1 to TRBJ1-1, with 9 positions matching TRBD1. Germline trimming cut 0 bases from V and 4 bases from J; bases unmatched to any gene: 1. The CDR3 consists of 14 residues. Germline CDR1 is SGHRS and CDR2 is YFSETQ. This chain's CDR3 is CASSLGQGGTEAFF. The DNA for the CDR3 is TGCGCCAGCAGCTTGGGACAGGGGGGCACTGAAGCTTTCTTT.

V gene TRBV4-1 combines with J gene TRBJ2-7; possible D gene TRBD1, 6 bases. Germline CDR1 is MGHRA and CDR2 is YSYEKL. Trimming took off 6 bases at V and 0 bases at J, with 15 bases between the two ends. The CDR3 spans 15 residues. The CDR3 coding sequence is TGCGCCAGCAGACTCAGGACAGACATCTCCTACGAGCAGTACTTC. This sequence encodes CASRLRTDISYEQYF.

The chain couples TRBV2 to TRBJ1-2; the match to TRBD1 covers 7 bases. Germline lookup yields CDR1 SNHLY and CDR2 FYNNEI. CDR3 size: 12 residues. Trimming took 6 bases from V and 4 from J; bases not matched to a gene: 2. CDR3 DNA sequence: TGTGCCAGCAGGGGACAGCCCTATGGCTACACCTTC. Its protein product is CASRGQPYGYTF.

V is TRBV12-5 and J is TRBJ1-5; TRBD1 might be the D (6 bases). CDR1 is LGHNT, CDR2 FRNRAP, per germline. The CDR3 loop spans 18 amino acids. V lost 4 bases to trimming and J lost 1 base, with 20 bases between them. For the CDR3, the DNA is TGTGCTAGTGGTTCAAAAAAACCGGGGGGGCTCAGCAATCAGCCCCAGCATTTT. Residues: CASGSKKPGGLSNQPQHF.

This clone came up once. The chain has TRBV2 and TRBJ2-5, with TRBD1 identical over 9 bases. V was clipped by 3 bases and J by 3 bases; unmatched bases: 11. Germline V CDR1 and CDR2: SNHLY, FYNNEI. This CDR3 has 17 amino acids. The CDR3 loop reads CASSDGQGTPDEETQYF. CDR3 coding DNA: TGTGCCAGCAGTGACGGACAGGGGACGCCGGACGAAGAGACCCAGTACTTC.

The chain couples TRBV9 to TRBJ2-3; 14 bases match TRBD2. V lost 0 bases to trimming and J lost 6 bases; unmatched junction nucleotides: 0. CDR1 SGDLS and CDR2 YYNGEE come from the germline V gene. CDR3 length equals 15 residues. CDR3 bases: TGTGCCAGCAGCGTAGGGACTAGCGGGAGGGATACGCAGTATTTT. Its translation: CASSVGTSGRDTQYF.

V and J are TRBV6-1 and TRBJ2-5; possibly TRBD1 for D (6 bases). The CDR3 length is 15 residues. V was pared by 4 bases and J by 5 bases, with 17 bases between. The germline V gene has CDR1 MNHNS and CDR2 SASEGT. The CDR3 spells CASSVTRAQGETQYF. In nucleotides, the CDR3 is TGTGCCAGCAGTGTGACACGGGCCCAGGGGGAGACCCAGTACTTC.

CDR3 sequence reads: CASTGGTGNTNTEAFF. The CDR3 region has the DNA TGTGCCAGCACCGGGGGGACAGGAAATACTAACACTGAAGCTTTCTTT. The chain employs TRBV28 and TRBJ1-1; 8 nucleotides line up with TRBD1. Looked up from germline, CDR1 is MDHEN and CDR2 is SYDVKM. CDR3 length: 16 amino acids. V shed 7 bases and J 2 bases; nucleotides not matched to a gene: 12. Drawing the rest from reference TRBV28 and TRBJ1-1, the complete variable domain is DVKVTQSSRYLVKRTGEKVFLECVQDMDHENMFWYRQDPGLGLRLIYFSYDVKMKEKGDIPEGYSVSREKKERFSLILESASTNQTSMYLCASTGGTGNTNTEAFFGQGTRLTVV.

This clone has only one observation. The rearrangement uses TRBV6-1 and TRBJ1-5; D unclear. Trimming pared 3 bases from V and 6 bases from J, leaving 15 bases between. From germline, CDR1 is MNHNS and CDR2 SASEGT. The CDR3 contains 15 residues. As DNA, the CDR3 is TGTGCCAGCAGTGAGATGATGAGGGATCGTCAGCCCCAGCATTTT. Translated, it gives CASSEMMRDRQPQHF.

The V gene is TRBV5-1, the J gene TRBJ2-1; 7 bases line up with TRBD2. The CDR3 spans 13 residues. V lost 4 bases, J lost 7 bases, and 5 bases stayed unmatched. The germline CDR1 and CDR2 sequences are SGHRS and YFSETQ. CDR3 bases: TGCGCCAGCAGCACACTGGGGGGGAATGAGCAGTTCTTC. It yields the protein CASSTLGGNEQFF.

This chain uses TRBV28 with TRBJ1-1; D unresolved. Trimming took 4 bases from V and 3 from J, leaving 15 bases between them. The V gene's germline CDR1 is MDHEN and CDR2 SYDVKM. This CDR3 has 15 amino acids. CDR3 nucleotides: TGTGCCAGCAGTTCCAGAACATACAGACACACTGAAGCTTTCTTT. Its translation is CASSSRTYRHTEAFF. The entire variable domain, with the rest obtained from reference TRBV28 and TRBJ1-1, is as follows: DVKVTQSSRYLVKRTGEKVFLECVQDMDHENMFWYRQDPGLGLRLIYFSYDVKMKEKGDIPEGYSVSREKKERFSLILESASTNQTSMYLCASSSRTYRHTEAFFGQGTRLTVV.

The DNA for the CDR3 is TGCAGCGTGACTAGCGGGAGGGCCGGAGTTAGGAACATTCAGTACTTC. Translating gives CSVTSGRAGVRNIQYF. The V call is TRBV29-1, the J call TRBJ2-4; 14 positions match TRBD2. J lost 7 bases, V lost 6 bases, and 11 bases had no gene match. Germline V gives CDR1 SQVTM, CDR2 ANQGSEA. The CDR3 contains 16 residues.

This clone was picked up one time. The rearrangement uses TRBV28 and TRBJ1-2; 7 bases align to TRBD1. The V gene's germline CDR1 is MDHEN and CDR2 SYDVKM. The CDR3 sequence is 13 residues long. J gave up 4 bases and V 5 bases, and 4 bases lay outside the gene matches. The CDR3 region is CASSLGQIYGYTF. The CDR3 region has the DNA TGTGCCAGCAGTCTGGGACAGATCTATGGCTACACCTTC.

The chain couples TRBV5-1 to TRBJ2-2; D perhaps matches TRBD1 (5 bases). Germline CDR1 is SGHRS and CDR2 is YFSETQ. The CDR3 sequence is 13 residues long. Trimming left V 3 bases short and J 4 bases short, with 7 bases between. This CDR3 reads CASSSQGTGELFF. The CDR3 DNA reads TGCGCCAGCAGCTCTCAGGGCACCGGGGAGCTGTTTTTT.

This chain links TRBV5-6 with TRBJ2-2; 11 nucleotides match TRBD2. Germline V gene sequence: CDR1 SGHDT, CDR2 YYEEEE. Trimming at V came to 4 bases and at J to 4 bases, leaving 6 bases not matched to a gene. CDR3 length: 16 residues. CDR3: CASSVSGRAGTGELFF. The CDR3 coding sequence is TGTGCCAGCAGCGTTAGCGGGAGGGCCGGCACCGGGGAGCTGTTTTTT. Complete variable domain (other parts from reference TRBV5-6 and TRBJ2-2): DAGVTQSPTHLIKTRGQQVTLRCSPKSGHDTVSWYQQALGQGPQFIFQYYEEEERQRGNFPDRFSGHQFPNYSSELNVNALLLGDSALYLCASSVSGRAGTGELFFGEGSRLTVL.

This clone is a singleton in its sample. V usage is TRBV6-6 and J usage is TRBJ2-7; 8 nucleotides line up with TRBD2. The CDR3 contains 14 residues. Trimming removed 4 bases from V and 0 bases from J; junction bases left unmatched: 2. Germline CDR1 is MNHNY and CDR2 is SVGAGI (reference sequence). CDR3 nucleotide sequence: TGTGCCAGCAGTTTAGCGGGGTACTCCTACGAGCAGTACTTC. This sequence encodes CASSLAGYSYEQYF.

The CDR3, as DNA: TGTGCCAGCAGATTGACTAGCGGGGTTCTTGGAGATACGCAGTATTTT. Encoded protein: CASRLTSGVLGDTQYF. This chain connects TRBV27 to TRBJ2-3; 11 positions match TRBD2. Germline lookup yields CDR1 MNHEY and CDR2 SMNVEV (reference sequence). The CDR3 has 16 amino acids. Trimming cost V 6 bases and J 5 bases; bases outside gene matches: 10.

The J gene is TRBJ2-2, the V gene TRBV15; 10 positions agree with TRBD1. There are 13 residues in the CDR3. J lost 7 bases, V lost 8 bases, and 4 bases had no gene match. Germline assignment: CDR1 LNHNV and CDR2 YYDKDF (reference sequence). CDR3 coding DNA: TGTGCCACCGGGACAGGGGAAATCGGGGAGCTGTTTTTT. It translates to CATGTGEIGELFF.

The chain is built from TRBV19 and TRBJ1-2; maybe TRBD1 (5 bases). Per the germline V gene, CDR1 is LNHDA and CDR2 is SQIVND (reference sequence). The CDR3 has 16 residues. V gave up 3 bases and J gave up 4 bases, with 18 bases separating them. CDR3 amino acids: CASSMLPTAGPYGYTF. The CDR3 DNA follows: TGTGCCAGTAGTATGCTCCCCACGGCAGGGCCCTATGGCTACACCTTC.

V is TRBV28 and J is TRBJ2-7, with 7 bases fitting TRBD1. CDR3 length: 14 amino acids. Germline assignment: CDR1 MDHEN and CDR2 SYDVKM. V was pared by 5 bases and J by 6 bases, with 10 bases of the junction left unmatched. The CDR3 region is CASSPWTGHSEQYF. CDR3 coding DNA: TGTGCCAGCAGTCCCTGGACAGGACACTCCGAGCAGTACTTC. The full variable domain, its missing parts supplied by reference TRBV28 and TRBJ2-7, is DVKVTQSSRYLVKRTGEKVFLECVQDMDHENMFWYRQDPGLGLRLIYFSYDVKMKEKGDIPEGYSVSREKKERFSLILESASTNQTSMYLCASSPWTGHSEQYFGPGTRLTVT.

The J gene is TRBJ2-1, the V gene TRBV10-3, with a weak D call TRBD2 (5 bases). The CDR3 extends over 15 amino acids. Trimming took 3 bases from V and 0 from J, leaving 9 bases between them. Germline CDR1 ENHRY, CDR2 SYGVKD. The CDR3 nucleotides read TGTGCCATCAGTGACCCGGGGAGCTCCTACAATGAGCAGTTCTTC. Protein product: CAISDPGSSYNEQFF.

The gene calls are TRBV6-5 and TRBJ2-1, with D maybe TRBD2 (5 bases). Germline V gene lookup returns CDR1 MNHEY and CDR2 SVGAGI. The CDR3 is made up of 16 amino acids. V was cut by 4 bases and J by 3 bases, with 16 bases left in between. CDR3 sequence (DNA): TGTGCCAGCAGTTCCCCGCGTAGCGAGAGCTACAATGAGCAGTTCTTC. This translates into CASSSPRSESYNEQFF.

This clone has only one observation. CDR3 protein: CAISELTRKEQFF. DNA for the CDR3: TGTGCCATCAGTGAGTTGACAAGAAAGGAGCAGTTCTTC. The chain joins TRBV10-3 to TRBJ2-1; D unresolved. Germline loops: CDR1 ENHRY, CDR2 SYGVKD. V was shortened by 1 base and J by 10 bases, with 11 bases between the two germline ends. CDR3 length: 13 amino acids.

This chain links TRBV5-1 with TRBJ2-5, with 12 bases that match TRBD2. The germline V gene encodes CDR1 SGHRS and CDR2 YFSETQ. V shed 0 bases, J shed 1 base, and the junction held 4 bases outside the gene matches. The CDR3 runs to 17 residues. The CDR3 protein is CASSLVRTSGAQETQYF. The CDR3 bases are TGCGCCAGCAGCTTGGTACGGACTAGCGGGGCCCAAGAGACCCAGTACTTC.